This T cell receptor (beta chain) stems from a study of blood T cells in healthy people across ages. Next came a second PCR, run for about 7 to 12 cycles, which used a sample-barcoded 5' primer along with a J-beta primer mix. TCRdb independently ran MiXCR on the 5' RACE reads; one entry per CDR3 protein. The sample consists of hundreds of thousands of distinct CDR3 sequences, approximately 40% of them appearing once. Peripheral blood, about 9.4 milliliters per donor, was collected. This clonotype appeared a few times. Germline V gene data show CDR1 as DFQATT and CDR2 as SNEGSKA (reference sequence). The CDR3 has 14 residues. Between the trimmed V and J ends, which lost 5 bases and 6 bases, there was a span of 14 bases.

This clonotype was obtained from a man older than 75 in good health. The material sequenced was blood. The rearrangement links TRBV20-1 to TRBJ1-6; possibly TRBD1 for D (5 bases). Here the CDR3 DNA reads TGCAGTGCTCTAGTATCAGGGACTAATTCACCCCTCCACTTT. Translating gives CSALVSGTNSPLHF.